The 5 T cell receptor beta chains in this list originate from one sample, sequenced in a study of T cell clonality in common variable immunodeficiency. Study-level findings and limits: Reportedly, TCR beta sequences from common variable immunodeficiency showed fewer deletions and N-nucleotide insertions.

No cognate antigen is known for these TCRs. Produced via immunoSEQ multiplex PCR; TCRdb's table is partial and in-frame only. In total the sample includes about 23,000 clones, none of them seen once. Source material: peripheral blood mononuclear cells. The source of these receptors is a human donor with common variable immunodeficiency.

Turning to this clone: The CDR3 end falls 3 residues outside the read, so it is completed with the germline J gene. This chain uses TRBV18 with TRBJ1-2; D is uncertain. V dropped 1 base and J dropped 6 bases, with 9 bases sitting between them. The CDR3 is 13 residues long. Germline CDR1 is KGHSH and CDR2 is LQKENI. CDR3 residues: CASSPRVTDGYTF. The CDR3 DNA, read in part, is TGTGCCAGCTCACCACGAGTAACAGATGGC.

This clone was detected only a few times. The read ends 3 residues early relative to the CDR3; the germline J gene fills the gap. The genes are TRBV30 and TRBJ1-6, with 7 bases lining up with TRBD1. Per the germline V gene, CDR1 is GTSNPN and CDR2 is SVGIG (reference sequence). The CDR3 contains 14 residues. V was pared by 3 bases and J by 10 bases, with 9 bases of the junction left unmatched. The sequenced CDR3 bases are TGTGCCTGGAGCCCAGGGGGTCGGAGGTCACCC. It is translated as CAWSPGGRRSP. The entire CDR3 sequence reads CAWSPGGRRSPLHF.

This clone has at least ten counts. The read ends 3 residues shy of where the CDR3 ends; the end is completed using the germline J gene. This rearrangement joins TRBV5-1 to TRBJ2-2, with a weak D call TRBD1 (6 bases). Germline-derived CDR1 and CDR2 are SGHRS and YFSETQ. This CDR3 spans 17 amino acids. V was pared by 3 bases and J by 5 bases, with 20 bases between. The DNA read from the CDR3 is TGCGCCAGCAGCTCCATGAAGGGGGTATACGCGACCGGGGAG. Translated, it gives CASSSMKGVYATGE. The whole CDR3 sequence reads CASSSMKGVYATGELFF. The full variable domain, in which reference TRBV5-1 and TRBJ2-2 provide the parts outside the CDR3, is KAGVTQTPRYLIKTRGQQVTLSCSPISGHRSVSWYQQTPGQGLQFLFEYFSETQRNKGNFPGRFSGRQFSNSRSEMNVSTLELGDSALYLCASSSMKGVYATGELFFGEGSRLTVL.

This clone occurred a few times. The CDR3 end is not reached by the read, which stops 3 residues before it; the germline J gene fills it in. V usage is TRBV5-1 and J usage is TRBJ2-3; 11 nucleotides match TRBD2. This CDR3 is 16 amino acids long. Germline trimming cut 8 bases from V and 5 bases from J; bases unmatched to any gene: 13. Germline V gene sequence: CDR1 SGHRS, CDR2 YFSETQ. The DNA read from the CDR3 is TGCGCCAGTCGTGGAGGACTAGCGGGCAGGGAAGATACG. Its protein is CASRGGLAGREDT. The whole CDR3 is CASRGGLAGREDTQYF.

In this sample, this clone turned up many times. The read finishes 3 residues shy of the CDR3 end, and the germline J gene is used to complete it. The chain combines TRBV20-1 with TRBJ2-3, with TRBD1 identical over 7 bases. Trimming removed 0 bases from V and 2 bases from J; junction bases left unmatched: 11. Germline CDR1 DFQATT, CDR2 SNEGSKA (reference sequence). The CDR3 sequence is 17 residues long. CDR3 residues: CSAREVGRGQFTDTQYF. The CDR3 bases that were read are TGCAGTGCTAGAGAGGTGGGAAGGGGGCAATTCACAGATACG.